These 32 T cell receptor beta chains came from one sample sequenced in a study of blood T cells in healthy people across ages. The second PCR ran 7 to 11 cycles with a sample-barcoded 5' primer and J-beta primers. TCRdb re-derived calls from the 5' RACE reads in MiXCR, one entry per CDR3 protein. The repertoire consists of roughly 1.5 million distinct CDR3 sequences, with approximately 39% occurring once and the leading ten covering 4%. Specimen: blood. The receptors were gathered from a woman between 18 and 29 years old in good health.

The gene calls are TRBV20-1 and TRBJ2-7; TRBD2 might be the D (5 bases). This CDR3 contains 13 residues. Trimming shortened V by 6 bases and J by 0 bases, and 12 bases separated the two germline ends. Germline-derived CDR1 and CDR2 are DFQATT and SNEGSKA (reference sequence). As DNA, the CDR3 is TGCAGTGCAGCAACTAGTATCTCCTACGAGCAGTACTTC. Its protein product is CSAATSISYEQYF.

In regard to this clonotype: A read error may explain this, as a much larger clone is one base away. This chain uses TRBV7-8 with TRBJ2-5; 9 nucleotides line up with TRBD2. This CDR3 region has 16 residues. Germline loops: CDR1 SGHVS, CDR2 FQNEAQ. V shed 2 bases, J shed 7 bases, and the junction held 11 bases outside the gene matches. The CDR3 protein is CASSLLASGTAGTQYF. In DNA form, the CDR3 reads TGTGCCAGCAGCTTACTGGCTAGCGGGACAGCAGGGACCCAGTACTTC. The full variable domain, rest sourced from reference TRBV7-8 and TRBJ2-5, is GAGVSQSPRYKVAKRGQDVALRCDPISGHVSLFWYQQALGQGPEFLTYFQNEAQLDKSGLPSDRFFAERPEGSVSTLKIQRTQQEDSAVYLCASSLLASGTAGTQYFGPGTRLLVL.

In this sample, this clonotype turned up a few times. The chain is built from TRBV12-3 or TRBV12-4 and TRBJ1-5; the D is unclear. V lost 3 bases to trimming and J lost 3 bases, with 12 bases between them. The CDR3 length is 15 residues. The CDR3 reads CASSLEGRTNQPQHF. CDR3 nucleotide sequence: TGTGCCAGCAGTTTGGAAGGGAGGACCAATCAGCCCCAGCATTTT.

The V call is TRBV9, the J call TRBJ2-5; 13 bases are a match to TRBD2. There are 14 residues in the CDR3. The trim removed 3 bases at V and 11 bases at J, leaving 7 bases unmatched. Germline V gene sequence: CDR1 SGDLS, CDR2 YYNGEE. Here the CDR3 DNA reads TGTGCCAGCAGCGCGGGACTAGCGGGGACGGGGCAGTACTTC. Its protein is CASSAGLAGTGQYF.

The V and J genes are TRBV10-1 and TRBJ1-2, with 10 bases matching TRBD1. The V and J ends lost 5 bases and 1 base, in that order; junction bases with no gene match: 13. This CDR3 region has 18 residues. Germline lookup yields CDR1 WNHNN and CDR2 SYGVQD (reference sequence). CDR3 sequence (DNA): TGCGCCAGCAGTAGAACGGGACAGGGGTACGGATTTAACTATGGCTACACCTTC. Translation: CASSRTGQGYGFNYGYTF.

V usage is TRBV20-1 and J usage is TRBJ1-5; possible D gene TRBD1, 6 bases. CDR1 is DFQATT and CDR2 is SNEGSKA in the germline V gene (reference sequence). This CDR3 is built from 13 residues. The V end lost 2 bases, the J end lost 7 bases, and 12 bases lay between the germline ends. Here the CDR3 DNA reads TGCAGTGCTAGACCCAGGGGAAAGCAGCCCCAGCATTTT. This translates into CSARPRGKQPQHF.

This clonotype showed up just a few times. CDR3 coding DNA: TGTGCCAGCAGCTTGGTCCCGACGGGACAGTCCGAGCAGTACTTC. Residues: CASSLVPTGQSEQYF. The chain joins TRBV7-3 to TRBJ2-4, with TRBD1 identical over 7 bases. Near its end, the DNA agrees better with TRBJ2-7, so the J call may be wrong. Germline V CDR1 and CDR2: SGHTA, FQGTGA. This CDR3 has 15 residues.

This chain links TRBV15 with TRBJ2-7; tentative D call: TRBD2 (6 bases). Germline CDR1 reads LNHNV; CDR2 reads YYDKDF (reference sequence). V lost 1 base, J lost 4 bases, and 14 bases lay in between. The CDR3 length is 15 residues. CDR3 amino acids: CATSRAPAGRYEQYF. The CDR3 nucleotides are TGTGCCACCAGCAGAGCCCCTGCAGGGAGGTACGAGCAGTACTTC.

The rearrangement joins TRBV7-9 to TRBJ2-7; D remains unclear. Germline lookup yields CDR1 SEHNR and CDR2 FQNEAQ (reference sequence). V lost 6 bases, J lost 2 bases, and 11 bases lay in between. This CDR3 is 13 amino acids long. CDR3 nucleotides: TGTGCCAGCAGTTCGATGCAGGCCTACGAGCAGTACTTC. Translation: CASSSMQAYEQYF. Using reference TRBV7-9 and TRBJ2-7 for the parts outside the CDR3, the full variable domain is DTGVSQNPRHKITKRGQNVTFRCDPISEHNRLYWYRQTLGQGPEFLTYFQNEAQLEKSRLLSDRFSAERPKGSFSTLEIQRTEQGDSAMYLCASSSMQAYEQYFGPGTRLTVT.

This clonotype was seen only a few times. The V gene is TRBV10-3, the J gene TRBJ2-7, with D hard to call. V was pared by 4 bases and J by 8 bases, with 9 bases between. The V gene's germline CDR1 is ENHRY and CDR2 SYGVKD. This CDR3 comprises 11 residues. The CDR3 sequence: CAISAPPKQYF. The CDR3 bases are TGTGCCATCAGTGCGCCCCCGAAGCAGTACTTC.

The V and J genes are TRBV3-1 and TRBJ1-2; D is uncertain. This CDR3 is 15 amino acids long. V shed 0 bases and J shed 5 bases, with 13 bases lying between them. Germline V CDR1 and CDR2: LGHDT, YNNKEL (reference sequence). In nucleotides, the CDR3 is TGTGCCAGCAGCCAAGATAGAAGGTTTACGTATGGCTACACCTTC. Protein: CASSQDRRFTYGYTF.

This clonotype appeared a few times. The chain links TRBV2 to TRBJ2-1; D not resolved. The CDR3 runs 11 residues. V lost 4 bases to trimming and J lost 9 bases, with 7 bases between them. Germline loops: CDR1 SNHLY, CDR2 FYNNEI. This CDR3 is CASSAAAEQFF. CDR3 sequence (DNA): TGTGCCAGCAGTGCCGCAGCTGAGCAGTTCTTC.

The genes are TRBV12-3 or TRBV12-4 and TRBJ2-7, with D unresolved. The CDR3 contains 13 residues. Trimming left V 6 bases short and J 7 bases short, with 16 bases between. The CDR3 protein is CASSQARALEQYF. CDR3 DNA: TGTGCCAGCAGCCAAGCAAGGGCTCTTGAGCAGTACTTC.

In its sample, this clonotype was seen a few times. The gene calls are TRBV6-2 or TRBV6-3 and TRBJ2-2; 7 bases match TRBD2. Germline CDR1 MNHEY, CDR2 SVGEGT. The CDR3 runs to 16 residues. Trimming cost V 4 bases and J 2 bases; bases outside gene matches: 7. As DNA, the CDR3 is TGTGCCAGCAGTTCCGACCGGGGGGATAACACCGGGGAGCTGTTTTTT. Encoded protein: CASSSDRGDNTGELFF.

This clonotype was counted between two and nine times. This chain links TRBV7-2 with TRBJ2-7; D uncertain. Between the trimmed V and J ends, which lost 5 bases and 2 bases, there was a span of 16 bases. This CDR3 has 15 amino acids. Germline V gene data show CDR1 as SGHTA and CDR2 as FQGNSA. The CDR3 coding sequence is TGTGCCAGCAGCCCCTACACATTGGGAACCTACGAGCAGTACTTC. Translated, it gives CASSPYTLGTYEQYF.

This rearrangement joins TRBV15 to TRBJ2-7; no clear D. Per germline, CDR1 LNHNV and CDR2 YYDKDF (reference sequence). This CDR3 spans 11 amino acids. V dropped 8 bases and J dropped 2 bases, with 7 bases sitting between them. CDR3 DNA: TGTGCCACCTCTGATGCCTACGAGCAGTACTTC. It yields the protein CATSDAYEQYF.

V usage is TRBV7-2 and J usage is TRBJ1-3; D unresolved. The germline V gene encodes CDR1 SGHTA and CDR2 FQGNSA. Deletions cut 2 bases from V and 5 bases from J, with 4 bases between. The CDR3 runs to 12 residues. CDR3 sequence: CASSLSRNTIYF. The CDR3 DNA follows: TGTGCCAGCAGCTTATCGAGAAACACCATATATTTT.

There are a few counts of this clonotype. This sequence joins TRBV18 and TRBJ1-1; perhaps TRBD1 as D (6 bases). Germline-derived CDR1 and CDR2 are KGHSH and LQKENI. V lost 5 bases to trimming and J lost 3 bases, with 16 bases between them. CDR3 length equals 15 residues. This chain's CDR3 is CASSERQVVYTEAFF. DNA of the CDR3: TGTGCCAGCTCAGAGAGACAGGTAGTTTACACTGAAGCTTTCTTT.

V is TRBV6-1 and J is TRBJ2-1, with 8 bases fitting TRBD1. V lost 6 bases and J lost 12; bases outside the gene matches: 10. Looked up from germline, CDR1 is MNHNS and CDR2 is SASEGT. The CDR3 is 13 amino acids. Here the CDR3 DNA reads TGTGCCAGCAGACGACAGGGGTTCTATGGGCAGTTCTTC. Protein sequence: CASRRQGFYGQFF.

The chain recombines TRBV14 with TRBJ2-3; D perhaps matches TRBD1 (5 bases). The CDR3 covers 15 residues. From germline, CDR1 is SGHDN and CDR2 FVKESK. V was trimmed by 1 base and J by 0 bases, leaving 8 bases between them. The CDR3 coding sequence is TGTGCCAGCAGCCAAGGACAGTTGAGCACAGATACGCAGTATTTT. Protein sequence: CASSQGQLSTDTQYF.

This clonotype was recorded a few times. This chain links TRBV7-9 with TRBJ2-1; the D gene is possibly TRBD2 (6 bases). V was shortened by 5 bases and J by 5 bases, with 10 bases between the two germline ends. CDR3 length: 13 amino acids. Germline V gene sequence: CDR1 SEHNR, CDR2 FQNEAQ (reference sequence). CDR3 in amino acids: CASSPTSNNEQFF. The CDR3 bases are TGTGCCAGCAGCCCTACTAGCAACAATGAGCAGTTCTTC.

Concerning this clonotype itself: It may be a read error: a sequence one base away is much more abundant. The J gene is TRBJ1-2, the V gene TRBV6-6; the D is unclear. V was trimmed by 6 bases and J by 6 bases, leaving 14 bases between them. The CDR3 length is 13 residues. The germline V gene encodes CDR1 MNHNY and CDR2 SVGAGI (reference sequence). The CDR3 is CASSSDGSDGYTF. The CDR3 DNA reads TGTGCCAGCAGCTCGGACGGGAGCGATGGCTACACCTTC.

The genes are TRBV5-5 and TRBJ1-2, with D possibly matching TRBD1 (6 bases). CDR3 length: 13 amino acids. Germline-derived CDR1 and CDR2 are SGHKS and YYEKEE (reference sequence). The V end lost 1 base, the J end lost 7 bases, and 11 bases lay between the germline ends. Written as DNA, the CDR3 is TGTGCCAGCAGCTTGTGGGGGGGCCTTGGCTACACCTTC. It yields the protein CASSLWGGLGYTF.

There are a few counts of this clonotype. This chain joins TRBV4-2 and TRBJ1-2; no definite D call. The germline V gene encodes CDR1 LGHNA and CDR2 YNFKEQ. This CDR3 is 15 amino acids long. The V end was cut by 0 bases, the J end by 0 bases, with 8 bases between. The CDR3 coding sequence is TGTGCCAGCAGCCAAGAGGCTTATTCTAACTATGGCTACACCTTC. Protein: CASSQEAYSNYGYTF.

This clonotype turned up a few times. The chain employs TRBV6-6 and TRBJ2-2; 7 bases agree with TRBD2. This CDR3 is built from 15 residues. CDR1 and CDR2 (germline): MNHNY, SVGAGI (reference sequence). V was clipped by 4 bases and J by 2 bases; unmatched bases: 4. The DNA of the CDR3 is TGTGCCAGCAGTTCCGGGAGGCGCAACACCGGGGAGCTGTTTTTT. Its protein is CASSSGRRNTGELFF.

V gene TRBV6-2 or TRBV6-3 combines with J gene TRBJ1-1; D gene uncertain. V was cut by 4 bases and J by 7 bases, with 7 bases left in between. The CDR3 has 11 amino acids. Germline lookup yields CDR1 MNHEY and CDR2 SVGEGT. The CDR3 loop reads CASSLGFEAFF. CDR3 nucleotide sequence: TGTGCCAGCAGTTTGGGGTTTGAAGCTTTCTTT.

The V and J genes are TRBV3-1 and TRBJ1-6; D not resolved. CDR1 is LGHDT and CDR2 is YNNKEL in the germline V gene (reference sequence). V was pared by 3 bases and J by 4 bases, with 10 bases between. CDR3 length equals 15 residues. CDR3 residues: CASSQADGYNSPLHF. As DNA, the CDR3 is TGTGCCAGCAGCCAGGCGGACGGGTATAATTCACCCCTCCACTTT.

The chain recombines TRBV6-5 with TRBJ1-5; no clear D. The germline gives CDR1 MNHEY, CDR2 SVGAGI. This CDR3 is built from 13 residues. Trimming left V 5 bases short and J 3 bases short, with 8 bases between. The CDR3 coding sequence is TGTGCCAGCAGTACAATCCCCAATCAGCCCCAGCATTTT. Translating it yields CASSTIPNQPQHF.

This chain uses TRBV6-5 with TRBJ2-4; TRBD1 agrees at 9 bases. Per germline, CDR1 MNHEY and CDR2 SVGAGI. V lost 2 bases to trimming and J lost 4 bases; unmatched junction nucleotides: 6. The length of the CDR3 is 16 residues. CDR3 loop: CASSYQIDRGKNIQYF. The CDR3 bases are TGTGCCAGCAGTTACCAAATCGACAGGGGGAAAAACATTCAGTACTTC.

This chain uses TRBV29-1 with TRBJ2-1; D may match TRBD1 or TRBD2 (5 bases each). Germline V gene data show CDR1 as SQVTM and CDR2 as ANQGSEA. This CDR3 has 17 residues. Trimming left V 3 bases short and J 0 bases short, with 18 bases between. The CDR3 sequence is CSVDHHRWDRSYNEQFF. In DNA form, the CDR3 reads TGCAGCGTTGACCACCACCGGTGGGACCGCTCCTACAATGAGCAGTTCTTC.

This clonotype showed up just a few times. One end of the junction is discordant with germline, which a read error may explain. The chain couples TRBV29-1 to TRBJ2-5; weak D call: TRBD2 (7 bases). The J call may be faulty, since TRBJ2-7 better matches the DNA end. Germline assignment: CDR1 SQVTM and CDR2 ANQGSEA. The CDR3 has 11 amino acids. This CDR3 reads CSGEGGDEQYF. CDR3 coding DNA: TGCAGCGGTGAAGGGGGGGACGAGCAGTACTTC.

This clonotype came up a few times. The chain uses TRBV7-2 and TRBJ1-6; 9 bases fit TRBD1. V lost 3 bases to trimming and J lost 9 bases; unmatched junction nucleotides: 9. Germline CDR1 is SGHTA and CDR2 is FQGNSA. This CDR3 has 16 residues. The CDR3 coding sequence is TGTGCCAGCAGCTTTACGGGACAGGGCTTCAGTTCACCCCTCCACTTT. It specifies CASSFTGQGFSSPLHF.